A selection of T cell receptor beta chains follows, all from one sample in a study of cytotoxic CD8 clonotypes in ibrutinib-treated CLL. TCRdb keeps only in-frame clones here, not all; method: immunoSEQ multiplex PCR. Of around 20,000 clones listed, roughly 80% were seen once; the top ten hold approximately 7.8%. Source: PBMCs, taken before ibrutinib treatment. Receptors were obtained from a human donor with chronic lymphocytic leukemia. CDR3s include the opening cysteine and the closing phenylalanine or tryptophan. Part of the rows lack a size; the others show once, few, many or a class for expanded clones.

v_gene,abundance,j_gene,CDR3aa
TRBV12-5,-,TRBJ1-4,CASGLVLGGINEKLFF
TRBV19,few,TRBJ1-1,CASRGAVGLRTEAFF
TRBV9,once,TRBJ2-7,CASSVGGRYEQYF
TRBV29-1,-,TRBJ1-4,CSVLPNRGTTNEKLFF
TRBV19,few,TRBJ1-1,CASSMERGNTEAFF
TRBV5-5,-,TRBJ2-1,CASSSRARGAISNEQFF
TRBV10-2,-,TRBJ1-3,CASSESSGNTIYF
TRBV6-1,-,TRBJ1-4,CASSPRHRNEKLFF
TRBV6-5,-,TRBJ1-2,CASSLPGTAYGYTF
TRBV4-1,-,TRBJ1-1,CASSQDSGRGTEAFF
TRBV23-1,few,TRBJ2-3,CASSQLDSGWSTDTQYF
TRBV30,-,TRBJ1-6,CAWTDWRDSPLHF
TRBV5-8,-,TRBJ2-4,CASRNPGLAKNIQYF
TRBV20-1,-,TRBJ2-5,CSDGTNNF
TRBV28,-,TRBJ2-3,CASNGRGDTDTQYF
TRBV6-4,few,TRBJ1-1,CASSDFLNTEAFF
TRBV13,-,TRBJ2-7,CASSLSRGPSYEQYF
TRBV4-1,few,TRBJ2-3,CASSQDLAGGLGTQYF
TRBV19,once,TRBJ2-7,CASSSGGYSSYEQYF
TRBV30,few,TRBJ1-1,CAWSEARRYTEAFF
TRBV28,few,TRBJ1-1,CASSLWRVTEAFF
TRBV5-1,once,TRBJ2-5,CASRYTIAGGHQETQYF
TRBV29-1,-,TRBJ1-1,CSVEGGNTEAFF
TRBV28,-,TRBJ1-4,CASSLGNEKLFF
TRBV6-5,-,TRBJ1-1,CASSYSGGGNTEAFF
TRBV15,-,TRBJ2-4,CATSRGRIGGLDIQYF
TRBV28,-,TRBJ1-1,CASSSLRVTDTEAFF
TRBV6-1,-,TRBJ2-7,CASRKPGQGAHEQYF
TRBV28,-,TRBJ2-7,CASAGTGGIRFYEQYF
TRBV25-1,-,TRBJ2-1,CASSGGLAGWGSYNEQFF
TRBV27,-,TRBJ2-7,CASSFGQGTYEQYF
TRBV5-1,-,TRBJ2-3,CASSLMVGAFTDTQYF
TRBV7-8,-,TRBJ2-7,CASSLADRSSYEQYF
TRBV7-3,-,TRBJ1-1,CASSLTPGQGTEAFF
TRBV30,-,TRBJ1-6,CAWEGQVNSPLHF
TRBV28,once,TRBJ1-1,CASTVNTEAFF
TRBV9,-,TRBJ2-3,CASSFPGLAGDTDTQYF
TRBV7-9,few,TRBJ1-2,CASSPQGGVHGYTF
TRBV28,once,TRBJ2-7,CASRPRPGEQYF
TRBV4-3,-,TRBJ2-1,CASSQRLAGPVGAEQFF
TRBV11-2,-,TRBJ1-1,CASSLGDRGNTEAFF
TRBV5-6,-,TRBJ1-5,CASSRGRDRGFQPQHF
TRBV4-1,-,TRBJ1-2,CASSQDPPGQGAYGYTF
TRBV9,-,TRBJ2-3,CASSVGTDTQYF
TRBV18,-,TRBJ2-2,CASSPTSRINTGELFF
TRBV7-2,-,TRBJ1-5,CASADRVSPNQPQHF
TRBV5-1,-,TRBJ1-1,CASSVFTGDTEAFF
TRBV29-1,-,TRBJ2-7,CSVENQTGPTLYEQYF
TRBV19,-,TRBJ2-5,CASSIINGDLQYF
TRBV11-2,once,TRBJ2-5,CASTSLISGGIGETQYF
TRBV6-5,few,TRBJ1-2,CASSYGDRGGGYTF